This record covers a single TCR beta chain. Antigen specificity is unknown. The data originate from a study of shared clonotypes between healthy human individuals. The wider study: In total, the donors were a couple of women and a few men aged 18 to 49. Study-wide results and limits: Sampling was confined to blood; repertoires within tissues likely differ.

Deep-level assay runs were performed. The authors loaded roughly 200 ng DNA, some 32,000 T cell genomes, into sorted-subset replicate PCRs. Sequenced by immunoSEQ multiplex PCR; TCRdb stores in-frame clones only, minus some. The data hold fewer than 400,000 clones, with around two thirds observed a single time. The CDR3 has 16 amino acids. The germline V gene encodes CDR1 LNHNV and CDR2 YYDKDF (reference sequence). V was pared by 0 bases and J by 3 bases, with 15 bases between. Material for sequencing was memory CD4+ T cells sorted from blood. Sample subset: CD45RA-negative fraction. The genes are TRBV15 and TRBJ2-7; D unclear. The receptor was isolated from a man younger than 45 in good health. The CDR3 spells CATSREYPRRDYEQYF. The DNA for the CDR3 is TGTGCCACCAGCAGAGAATATCCTCGGCGCGACTACGAGCAGTACTTC. The whole variable domain, remainder taken from reference TRBV15 and TRBJ2-7, is DAMVIQNPRYQVTQFGKPVTLSCSQTLNHNVMYWYQQKSSQAPKLLFHYYDKDFNNEADTPDNFQSRRPNTSFCFLDIRSPGLGDTAMYLCATSREYPRRDYEQYFGPGTRLTVT.